Each of the 19 T cell receptor beta chains below was sequenced from the same sample in a study of blood T cell repertoires in COVID-19. Some clones are missing from TCRdb's copy, which holds only in-frame ones; the method was immunoSEQ multiplex PCR. The data show 150,000 to 200,000 clones, approximately 90% seen once. Specimen: peripheral blood. The receptor source for this set is a woman in her seventies with COVID-19, enrolled during active disease.

V is TRBV4-2 and J is TRBJ2-2; the D gene is possibly TRBD2 (5 bases). V was clipped by 3 bases and J by 0 bases, with 11 bases between them. The germline CDR1 and CDR2 sequences are LGHNA and YNFKEQ. The CDR3 runs to 16 residues. For the CDR3, the DNA is TGTGCCAGCAGCCACCTAGGAGGCTCGAACACCGGGGAGCTGTTTTTT. Protein sequence: CASSHLGGSNTGELFF.

The rearrangement links TRBV7-3 to TRBJ2-3, with TRBD2 matching 11 bases. The CDR3 runs 14 residues. Per germline, CDR1 SGHTA and CDR2 FQGTGA. The J segment lost 6 bases and the V segment lost 3 bases, leaving 2 bases of the junction unmatched. CDR3 DNA: TGTGCCAGCAGCTTCTTAGCGGGAGGGGATACGCAGTATTTT. Translation gives CASSFLAGGDTQYF.

CDR3: CASSLGLGQRGEQYF. The CDR3 DNA sequence: TGTGCCAGCAGCTTAGGTTTGGGCCAACGTGGCGAGCAGTACTTC. The chain couples TRBV7-2 to TRBJ2-7, with D hard to call. Trimming removed 1 base at V and 6 bases at J, with 16 bases between. The CDR3 extends over 15 amino acids. Germline V gives CDR1 SGHTA, CDR2 FQGNSA.

The chain recombines TRBV10-3 with TRBJ1-2; 7 positions agree with TRBD1. This CDR3 has 14 residues. V lost 3 bases to trimming and J lost 7 bases; unmatched junction nucleotides: 8. Per germline, CDR1 ENHRY and CDR2 SYGVKD. The CDR3 DNA follows: TGTGCCATCAGTGAATCGGAGGGGGCAGGTGGCTACACCTTC. It is translated as CAISESEGAGGYTF.

The rearrangement links TRBV10-3 to TRBJ1-2, with D perhaps matching TRBD1 (5 bases). V was shortened by 0 bases and J by 5 bases, with 10 bases between the two germline ends. CDR1 is ENHRY, CDR2 SYGVKD, per germline. The CDR3 length is 14 residues. CDR3 sequence reads: CAISESAGEYGYTF. CDR3 sequence (DNA): TGTGCCATCAGTGAGTCGGCGGGGGAATATGGCTACACCTTC.

J is TRBJ2-7 and V is TRBV5-1, with 11 bases lining up with TRBD2. V trimming: 0 bases; J trimming: 3 bases; junction bases outside the gene matches: 5. Germline V gives CDR1 SGHRS, CDR2 YFSETQ. The CDR3 contains 16 residues. As DNA, the CDR3 is TGCGCCAGCAGCTTGGGGGGGACTAGCGGTCTCTACGAGCAGTACTTC. Its translation is CASSLGGTSGLYEQYF.

The chain recombines TRBV28 with TRBJ2-3, with 16 bases matching TRBD2. Unmatched junction bases numbered 10, after V lost 6 bases and J lost 7 bases. The CDR3 covers 17 residues. Germline assignment: CDR1 MDHEN and CDR2 SYDVKM. Here the CDR3 DNA reads TGTGCCAGCAGACCGCCGGGACTAGCGGGAGGGACGCATACGCAGTATTTT. This encodes CASRPPGLAGGTHTQYF.

The genes are TRBV12-3 or TRBV12-4 and TRBJ1-5; TRBD1 agrees at 7 bases. Unmatched junction bases numbered 7, after V lost 7 bases and J lost 7 bases. The CDR3 extends over 13 amino acids. The CDR3 spells CASNFGQAQPQHF. CDR3 DNA sequence: TGTGCCAGCAACTTCGGACAGGCCCAGCCCCAGCATTTT.

This chain links TRBV10-3 with TRBJ2-1; no clear D. V dropped 6 bases and J dropped 7 bases, with 13 bases sitting between them. Germline loops: CDR1 ENHRY, CDR2 SYGVKD. The CDR3 loop spans 13 amino acids. The CDR3, as DNA: TGTGCCATCAGGGCTCTGGGCGCAAATGAGCAGTTCTTC. Translating it yields CAIRALGANEQFF.

V and J are TRBV18 and TRBJ2-1, with 8 bases that match TRBD1. This CDR3 region has 15 residues. V was clipped by 4 bases and J by 3 bases; unmatched bases: 5. Germline CDR1 reads KGHSH; CDR2 reads LQKENI. The CDR3 sequence is CASSRGQVGYNEQFF. For the CDR3, the DNA is TGTGCCAGCTCACGGGGACAGGTCGGCTACAATGAGCAGTTCTTC.

The V call is TRBV2, the J call TRBJ2-7; no definite D call. Germline V gene lookup returns CDR1 SNHLY and CDR2 FYNNEI. CDR3 length: 12 amino acids. V was clipped by 7 bases and J by 2 bases, with 9 bases between them. This CDR3 is CASTGETYEQYF. In nucleotides, the CDR3 is TGTGCCAGCACCGGAGAAACCTACGAGCAGTACTTC.

The genes are TRBV19 and TRBJ1-6; 7 bases align to TRBD1. The germline CDR1 and CDR2 sequences are LNHDA and SQIVND (reference sequence). V was pared by 10 bases and J by 8 bases, with 17 bases of the junction left unmatched. CDR3 size: 16 residues. CDR3 residues: CATLREAGGSDSPLHF. Written as DNA, the CDR3 is TGTGCCACTCTCCGAGAAGCAGGGGGATCGGATTCACCCCTCCACTTT.

Only a few counts were recorded for this clone. The chain links TRBV11-2 to TRBJ1-2, with no clear D. This CDR3 is 18 amino acids long. The V end was cut by 0 bases, the J end by 1 base, with 18 bases between. Germline values: CDR1 SGHAT, CDR2 FQNNGV. CDR3 nucleotides: TGTGCCAGCAGCTTAGATGGTTGGCTCTCGCAACGTAACTATGGCTACACCTTC. Its translation: CASSLDGWLSQRNYGYTF.

The chain couples TRBV16 to TRBJ2-7, with 8 bases fitting TRBD1. Germline CDR1 KGHSY, CDR2 FQNENV. J was trimmed by 2 bases and V by 6 bases; bases with no gene match: 6. The CDR3 extends over 14 amino acids. Written as DNA, the CDR3 is TGTGCCAGCAGAATGGACAGGGCACCCTACGAGCAGTACTTC. Its protein product is CASRMDRAPYEQYF.

This chain links TRBV30 with TRBJ2-7, with D hard to call. V was clipped by 3 bases and J by 1 base, with 7 bases between them. From germline, CDR1 is GTSNPN and CDR2 SVGIG (reference sequence). CDR3 length: 12 residues. CDR3 in amino acids: CAWRHRSYEQYF. CDR3 bases: TGTGCCTGGAGACACAGATCCTACGAGCAGTACTTC.

The chain is built from TRBV7-9 and TRBJ2-3; 10 bases fit TRBD1. J was trimmed by 4 bases and V by 4 bases; bases with no gene match: 2. The length of the CDR3 is 14 residues. CDR1 and CDR2 from the germline V gene are SEHNR and FQNEAQ (reference sequence). The CDR3 nucleotides are TGTGCCAGCAGCTCGGACAGGGGGGCAGATACGCAGTATTTT. Translating gives CASSSDRGADTQYF. The variable domain in full, completed from reference TRBV7-9 and TRBJ2-3, reads DTGVSQNPRHKITKRGQNVTFRCDPISEHNRLYWYRQTLGQGPEFLTYFQNEAQLEKSRLLSDRFSAERPKGSFSTLEIQRTEQGDSAMYLCASSSDRGADTQYFGPGTRLTVL.

V usage is TRBV3-1 (or the pseudogene TRBV3-2) and J usage is TRBJ2-1; 11 bases agree with TRBD2. Germline V gives CDR1 LGHDT, CDR2 YNNKEL (reference sequence). The CDR3 runs to 15 residues. V was clipped by 4 bases and J by 5 bases; unmatched bases: 4. The CDR3 is CASSRGLAGDNEQFF. The CDR3, as DNA: TGTGCCAGCAGCCGCGGACTAGCGGGCGACAATGAGCAGTTCTTC.

This clone has only one observation. The gene calls are TRBV10-1 and TRBJ1-1; a weak D match, TRBD1 (5 bases). CDR1 is WNHNN and CDR2 is SYGVQD in the germline V gene (reference sequence). The CDR3 length is 13 residues. Trimming removed 9 bases from V and 9 bases from J, with 20 bases in between. Here the CDR3 reads CARRGIRNKKAFF. The CDR3 nucleotides read TGCGCCAGAAGGGGCATTAGAAACAAAAAAGCTTTCTTT.

The V call is TRBV2, the J call TRBJ2-3, with 9 bases identical to TRBD2. Per germline, CDR1 SNHLY and CDR2 FYNNEI. After removal of 6 bases from V and 14 bases from J, the junction contained 9 bases not matched to a gene. This CDR3 contains 12 residues. CDR3 bases: TGTGCCAGCAGCGAAACCGGGACTAGCTGGTATTTT. Translation gives CASSETGTSWYF.